These 13 T cell receptor beta chains originate from one sample sequenced in a study of blood T cell repertoires in COVID-19. TCRdb keeps only in-frame clones here, not all; method: immunoSEQ multiplex PCR. The table lists some 200,000 clones, roughly 90% of them singletons. Sequenced: peripheral blood. The source of these receptors is a man in his fifties or sixties with COVID-19, enrolled during active disease.

V usage is TRBV10-3 and J usage is TRBJ2-7; maybe TRBD2 (6 bases). Trimming removed 6 bases from V and 2 bases from J, with 14 bases in between. Germline V gene sequence: CDR1 ENHRY, CDR2 SYGVKD. The CDR3 is 14 amino acids. The chain's CDR3 is CAISFRDSTYEQYF. The CDR3 nucleotides are TGTGCCATCAGCTTCCGGGACTCTACCTACGAGCAGTACTTC.

This clone appeared once. The V call is TRBV7-6, the J call TRBJ2-5; the match to TRBD1 covers 7 bases. Germline CDR1 SGHVS, CDR2 FNYEAQ. V trimming: 5 bases; J trimming: 4 bases; junction bases outside the gene matches: 13. CDR3 size: 16 residues. The CDR3: CASSDGDSRIVETQYF. The CDR3 nucleotides are TGTGCCAGCAGCGATGGGGACAGCCGAATCGTAGAGACCCAGTACTTC.

The gene calls are TRBV6-1 and TRBJ1-2, with D tentatively TRBD1 (6 bases). Germline assignment: CDR1 MNHNS and CDR2 SASEGT. Trimming took off 1 base at V and 5 bases at J, with 8 bases between the two ends. The CDR3 consists of 13 residues. The CDR3 protein is CASSEGTAYGYTF. The CDR3 region has the DNA TGTGCCAGCAGTGAAGGGACAGCTTATGGCTACACCTTC.

The chain recombines TRBV5-4 with TRBJ1-5; D gene unclear. Germline CDR1 and CDR2: SGHNT and YYREEE (reference sequence). Trimming shortened V by 2 bases and J by 5 bases, and 8 bases separated the two germline ends. This CDR3 has 13 amino acids. CDR3 residues: CASSFDTDQPQHF. CDR3 in DNA: TGTGCCAGCAGCTTCGACACCGATCAGCCCCAGCATTTT.

V is TRBV24-1 and J is TRBJ2-1; no definite D call. The CDR3 totals 13 residues. Germline CDR1 reads KGHDR; CDR2 reads SFDVKD. The ends were cut back, 5 bases at V and 2 bases at J, with 6 bases in the middle. CDR3 residues: CATSVPAYNEQFF. CDR3 DNA sequence: TGTGCCACCAGTGTCCCGGCCTACAATGAGCAGTTCTTC.

The CDR3 region has the DNA TGTGCCAGCAGAGACAGAAAATCCTACGAGCAGTACTTC. Residues: CASRDRKSYEQYF. The rearrangement joins TRBV6-6 to TRBJ2-7; a possible D gene is TRBD1 (5 bases). Germline assignment: CDR1 MNHNY and CDR2 SVGAGI (reference sequence). The CDR3 loop spans 13 amino acids. Trimming stripped 6 bases from V and 1 base from J, with 10 bases between.

This chain uses TRBV11-2 with TRBJ2-1, with a possible D match to TRBD2 (5 bases). The V gene lost 5 bases and the J gene lost 3 bases, with 14 bases spanning the gap. The CDR3 length is 15 residues. The germline V gene has CDR1 SGHAT and CDR2 FQNNGV. Written as DNA, the CDR3 is TGTGCCAGCAGCACGACTACGTCCCGCTACAATGAGCAGTTCTTC. Translating it yields CASSTTTSRYNEQFF.

V gene TRBV18 combines with J gene TRBJ2-1, with TRBD2 matching 10 bases. Per germline, CDR1 KGHSH and CDR2 LQKENI. V lost 3 bases to trimming and J lost 7 bases; unmatched junction nucleotides: 3. This CDR3 is 14 amino acids long. The chain's CDR3 is CASSPSGRDNEQFF. CDR3 DNA: TGTGCCAGCTCACCCAGCGGGAGGGATAATGAGCAGTTCTTC.

This clone was counted between two and nine times. The rearrangement joins TRBV9 to TRBJ2-1; 8 bases agree with TRBD2. V trimming: 3 bases; J trimming: 8 bases; junction bases outside the gene matches: 7. From germline, CDR1 is SGDLS and CDR2 YYNGEE. This CDR3 has 14 amino acids. The CDR3 bases are TGTGCCAGCAGCGCTAGGACGGGAGGGGATGAGCAGTTCTTC. Translated, it gives CASSARTGGDEQFF.

Only one count was recorded for this clone. The chain has TRBV27 and TRBJ2-1, with TRBD2 matching 8 bases. With V trimmed by 0 bases and J by 1 base, 11 bases remained unmatched. The CDR3 has 19 residues. The germline V gene encodes CDR1 MNHEY and CDR2 SMNVEV (reference sequence). DNA of the CDR3: TGTGCCAGCAGTTTATCTCACCCCAGGACTAGCCATTCCTACAATGAGCAGTTCTTC. It encodes CASSLSHPRTSHSYNEQFF.

The chain uses TRBV6-5 and TRBJ1-6, with D hard to call. Looked up from germline, CDR1 is MNHEY and CDR2 is SVGAGI. Trimming removed 2 bases from V and 10 bases from J, with 12 bases in between. This CDR3 region has 14 residues. The CDR3 is CASSYLGGSSPLHF. CDR3 coding DNA: TGTGCCAGCAGTTACCTAGGCGGGTCGTCACCCCTCCACTTT.

This chain links TRBV18 with TRBJ1-6; 7 nucleotides match TRBD1. The germline V gene has CDR1 KGHSH and CDR2 LQKENI. CDR3 length: 14 residues. After removal of 2 bases from V and 6 bases from J, the junction contained 1 base not matched to a gene. CDR3 protein: CASSPGQANSPLHF. In DNA form, the CDR3 reads TGTGCCAGCTCACCAGGACAGGCTAATTCACCCCTCCACTTT.

This sequence joins TRBV2 and TRBJ2-1, with D possibly TRBD2 on 5 matching bases. The germline V gene has CDR1 SNHLY and CDR2 FYNNEI. The CDR3 has 13 amino acids. V lost 1 base and J 9 bases, leaving 10 bases between the germline ends. CDR3 protein: CASSEELASEQFF. The CDR3 nucleotides are TGTGCCAGCAGTGAAGAGCTAGCAAGTGAGCAGTTCTTC.